This paragraph reports one T cell receptor (beta chain). The antigen it binds to is not known. These data originate in a study of T cells expressing NK-cell markers (dated by TCRdb to 2020 to 2021). About the full investigation: TCR beta-chain repertoires were profiled in sorted CD3+CD56+NKG2C+, CD3+CD56+NKG2C- and CD3+CD56-NKG2C+ T-cell subsets from eight donors. Of the eight sequenced donors, seven were found to be HCMV-seropositive and one was found to be HCMV-seronegative. The eight sequenced donors were randomly selected healthy volunteers, three men and five women. Sequencing of the libraries produced 2 x 150 bp reads on Illumina HiSeq 2000/2500, MiSeq or NextSeq. The study at large found these results: Those dominant clonotypes were again the most abundant among CD3+CD56-NKG2C+ cells in several donors, at roughly 28.3-60.1%. It remained unclear whether the expanded NKG2C-expressing T cell clones were specific for HCMV antigens. In several donors, the dominant CD3+CD56+NKG2C+ clonotypes were found to rank among the top 10 CD8+ clonotypes and to make up about 1.0-7.5% of CD8+ T cells.

HCMV-specific IgG was detected in serum with a commercial ELISA kit to determine HCMV serostatus. Peripheral blood mononuclear cells were isolated from blood by Ficoll density gradient centrifugation. The CDR1 and CDR2 encoded by the germline V gene are LGHNT and FRNRAP. The CDR3 sequence holds 12 residues, the cysteine and phenylalanine included. No DNA accompanies this entry. Sequenced using an Illumina HiSeq 2000. The TCR beta cDNA libraries were made using 5'RACE template switching, a step that added both a universal primer site and unique molecular identifiers. cDNA synthesis was primed from the TCR beta constant segment and was followed by two successive PCR amplification steps. The original pipeline was this. MIGEC was used to demultiplex reads and group the reads by UMI, and MiTCR was used to assemble and quantify clonotypes. To exclude erroneous sequences, any TCR cDNA sequence not supported by at least two reads was discarded. The tcR package was used for downstream repertoire analysis, and clonotypes were matched between fractions using CDR3 nucleotide sequence together with V segment. VDJmatch was used to annotate antigen specificity against VDJdb, with one amino acid substitution in CDR3 permitted. Each CDR3 protein sequence appears as one entry after TCRdb reprocessed the reads, and no DNA is included. None of the V and J calls come from the authors' own analysis; TCRdb made them. The table held for this sample gives about 160,000 distinct CDR3 sequences. The top ten clones comprise around a sixth of the sample.

This TCR came from a woman aged 18-69 years in good health. Sequencing input: blood T cells: a sorted CD56 or NKG2C T cell subset, CD4+ or CD8+ T cells, or bulk PBMC T cells (not recorded which). The rearranged segments are TRBV12-5 and TRBJ2-7; TCRdb designates TRBD1, a call that cannot be tested without DNA. The CDR3 protein is CASRQGGYEQYF. The CDR3 plus the reference TRBV12-5 and TRBJ2-7 genes for the other parts give the full variable domain: DARVTQTPRHKVTEMGQEVTMRCQPILGHNTVFWYRQTMMQGLELLAYFRNRAPLDDSGMPKDRFSAEMPDATLATLKIQPSEPRDSAVYFCASRQGGYEQYFGPGTRLTVT.